This T cell receptor (beta chain) was profiled in a study of blood T cell repertoires in COVID-19. In the study overall: COVID-19 samples from acute and convalescent phases originated in the United States, Italy and Spain. PBMCs, B-cell-depleted T cells, or T cells were the source of the cDNA or gDNA that made up the material.

V gave up 3 bases and J gave up 9 bases; unmatched junction bases: 7. The germline gives CDR1 SGDLS, CDR2 YYNGEE. The CDR3 runs to 14 residues. In the study's own analysis: Amplification with reference gene primers provided the estimates of nucleated cell counts. This table comes from immunoSEQ multiplex PCR, and its TCRdb copy is limited to in-frame clones, with some not included. V, J and clone size are taken as reported in that table, and D and trimming were inferred from the DNA itself. The sample has 140,000 or so clones; 80% to 85% are singletons. During active infection, Seattle patients enrolled and were then monitored through disease.

The chain links TRBV9 to TRBJ2-2; 8 positions agree with TRBD1. What was sequenced was peripheral blood. This receptor was taken from a man younger than 45 with COVID-19, enrolled during active disease. The CDR3 coding sequence is TGTGCCAGCAGCGCGGGACAGGCCCTAAGGGAGCTGTTTTTT. It specifies CASSAGQALRELFF.